Sequencing of this T cell receptor beta chain was carried out in a study of control samples from healthy donors and cancer patients. Sequencing used immunoSEQ multiplex PCR; TCRdb keeps in-frame clones, though not all of them. Of approximately 220,000 clones in the sample, just under 95% were seen once. Trimming pared 1 base from V and 6 bases from J, leaving 14 bases between. Germline CDR1 and CDR2: SGHNT and YYREEE (reference sequence). The CDR3 covers 15 residues. The sample comprised blood. The V gene is TRBV5-4, the J gene TRBJ2-1; D could derive from TRBD1 or TRBD2 (5 bases each). This receptor was identified in a man between 45 and 60 years old in good health. The CDR3 here is CASSLPGSGTNEQFF. The DNA of the CDR3 is TGTGCCAGCAGCTTGCCAGGGTCTGGGACCAATGAGCAGTTCTTC.